The 25 T cell receptor beta chains listed next were all sequenced from one sample in a study of blood T cell repertoires in COVID-19. Sequenced by immunoSEQ multiplex PCR; TCRdb stores in-frame clones only, minus some. This table has a few hundred thousand clones, approximately 90% appearing once. The sample consisted of PBMCs or T cells enriched from blood (not recorded which). All receptors derive from a woman in her sixties in a cohort exposed to, infected with or recovered from COVID-19 (not recorded which).

V and J are TRBV6-5 and TRBJ1-5; D may be TRBD1 (5 bases). CDR1 MNHEY and CDR2 SVGAGI come from the germline V gene. The CDR3 runs to 14 residues. V was shortened by 6 bases and J by 3 bases, with 12 bases between the two germline ends. CDR3 nucleotide sequence: TGTGCCAGCAGGCCCTCAGGGAACAATCAGCCCCAGCATTTT. Its protein product is CASRPSGNNQPQHF.

V usage is TRBV24-1 and J usage is TRBJ2-5; 9 bases fit TRBD1. The V gene's germline CDR1 is KGHDR and CDR2 SFDVKD. CDR3 length: 15 residues. V gave up 4 bases and J gave up 5 bases; unmatched junction bases: 7. CDR3 protein: CATSDVRDREETQYF. CDR3 DNA: TGTGCCACCAGTGACGTCCGGGACAGGGAGGAGACCCAGTACTTC.

This rearrangement joins TRBV6-5 to TRBJ2-1; 7 bases align to TRBD1. Germline assignment: CDR1 MNHEY and CDR2 SVGAGI. The CDR3 runs to 14 residues. The ends lost 9 bases at V and 3 bases at J; junction bases unmatched: 8. CDR3 coding DNA: TGTGCCAGTTTACAGGGGCATCTCTACAATGAGCAGTTCTTC. Its translation: CASLQGHLYNEQFF.

The V and J genes are TRBV28 and TRBJ1-6; D uncertain. The V gene's germline CDR1 is MDHEN and CDR2 SYDVKM. Trimming pared 8 bases from V and 5 bases from J, leaving 7 bases between. The CDR3 runs to 12 residues. CDR3 sequence (DNA): TGTGCCAGCGGGCAGAATAATTCACCCCTCCACTTT. Amino acid sequence: CASGQNNSPLHF.

The J gene is TRBJ1-2, the V gene TRBV5-6; the match to TRBD1 covers 10 bases. J gave up 3 bases and V 3 bases, and 11 bases lay outside the gene matches. The CDR3 spans 17 residues. Germline V gives CDR1 SGHDT, CDR2 YYEEEE. DNA for the CDR3: TGTGCCAGCAGCTCCCCCCGACAGGGGGCGCAGGACTATGGCTACACCTTC. It codes for CASSSPRQGAQDYGYTF.

V usage is TRBV5-6 and J usage is TRBJ1-4, with D uncertain. Germline CDR1 is SGHDT and CDR2 is YYEEEE. Trimming shortened V by 3 bases and J by 4 bases, and 10 bases separated the two germline ends. The CDR3 spans 14 residues. DNA for the CDR3: TGTGCCAGCAGCTGGTCAGGTGTTAATGAAAAACTGTTTTTT. This gives the protein CASSWSGVNEKLFF.

In this sample, this clone turned up once. The chain couples TRBV6-6 to TRBJ2-7, with TRBD1 identical over 11 bases. Germline assignment: CDR1 MNHNY and CDR2 SVGAGI (reference sequence). V shed 0 bases, J shed 2 bases, and the junction held 3 bases outside the gene matches. The CDR3 loop spans 16 amino acids. The CDR3 protein is CASSYSGQGVPYEQYF. The CDR3 DNA reads as TGTGCCAGCAGTTACTCGGGACAGGGGGTCCCCTACGAGCAGTACTTC.

The CDR3 loop is CASSQTGIKDYEQYF. The CDR3 DNA reads TGTGCCAGCAGTCAGACAGGCATAAAAGACTACGAGCAGTACTTC. The rearrangement uses TRBV28 and TRBJ2-7; D perhaps matches TRBD1 (6 bases). Germline-derived CDR1 and CDR2 are MDHEN and SYDVKM. This CDR3 is built from 15 residues. Trimming removed 5 bases at V and 3 bases at J, with 17 bases between.

CDR3 DNA: TGTGCCAGCTCACCCCGGCAGGAGGGGACCCAGTACTTC. This codes for CASSPRQEGTQYF. This chain links TRBV18 with TRBJ2-5; maybe TRBD2 (6 bases). The CDR3 sequence is 13 residues long. Trimming cost V 3 bases and J 7 bases, with 12 bases left between them. The V gene's germline CDR1 is KGHSH and CDR2 LQKENI.

CDR3: CASSPKEGQHSPLHF. CDR3 coding DNA: TGTGCCAGCTCACCTAAGGAGGGGCAGCATTCACCCCTCCACTTT. The chain couples TRBV18 to TRBJ1-6; possibly TRBD1 for D (5 bases). The CDR3 covers 15 residues. Per the germline V gene, CDR1 is KGHSH and CDR2 is LQKENI. Trimming shortened V by 3 bases and J by 8 bases, and 14 bases separated the two germline ends.

The V gene is TRBV5-1, the J gene TRBJ2-7; 8 positions agree with TRBD1. The germline V gene encodes CDR1 SGHRS and CDR2 YFSETQ. The CDR3 spans 15 residues. J lost 3 bases, V lost 5 bases, and 10 bases had no gene match. The CDR3 DNA reads TGCGCCAGCAGATACGGACAGGGTCTCGGCTACGAGCAGTACTTC. Translating it yields CASRYGQGLGYEQYF.

V gene TRBV24-1 combines with J gene TRBJ2-3; 7 nucleotides line up with TRBD2. Per germline, CDR1 KGHDR and CDR2 SFDVKD. This CDR3 contains 13 residues. Trimming cost V 9 bases and J 3 bases; bases outside gene matches: 5. The CDR3 DNA reads as TGTGCCACCGGCCGGCGGGGGACAGATACGCAGTATTTT. Amino acid sequence: CATGRRGTDTQYF.

The chain uses TRBV4-3 and TRBJ1-2; perhaps TRBD1 as D (5 bases). CDR3 length: 13 amino acids. Trimming took off 1 base at V and 8 bases at J, with 11 bases between the two ends. Germline V gene sequence: CDR1 LGHNA, CDR2 YSLEER. The CDR3 sequence is CASSQGPGSGYTF. The CDR3 nucleotides read TGCGCCAGCAGCCAAGGACCAGGGTCCGGCTACACCTTC.

The chain uses TRBV6-5 and TRBJ2-7, with 10 bases lining up with TRBD2. The CDR3 covers 15 residues. V was pared by 2 bases and J by 5 bases, with 6 bases of the junction left unmatched. Per germline, CDR1 MNHEY and CDR2 SVGAGI. This CDR3 reads CASSYQAGGPHEQYF. DNA for the CDR3: TGTGCCAGCAGTTACCAAGCGGGAGGGCCCCACGAGCAGTACTTC.

The CDR3 sequence is CSVLPGQSNEKLFF. Here the CDR3 DNA reads TGCAGCGTTTTACCGGGACAGAGCAATGAAAAACTGTTTTTT. The V gene is TRBV29-1, the J gene TRBJ1-4; the match to TRBD1 covers 7 bases. Germline CDR1 SQVTM, CDR2 ANQGSEA. The CDR3 length is 14 residues. V was clipped by 5 bases and J by 5 bases; unmatched bases: 8.

The chain recombines TRBV5-1 with TRBJ1-5; the match to TRBD1 covers 7 bases. The V and J ends lost 4 bases and 5 bases, in that order; junction bases with no gene match: 9. Per germline, CDR1 SGHRS and CDR2 YFSETQ. The CDR3 totals 15 residues. Here the CDR3 reads CASSEYTGVDQPQHF. In DNA, the CDR3 is TGCGCCAGCAGCGAATACACAGGGGTGGATCAGCCCCAGCATTTT.

This chain's CDR3 is CASSLWTSGRYEQYF. The CDR3 nucleotides read TGTGCCAGCAGTTTATGGACTAGCGGGAGGTACGAGCAGTACTTC. The chain employs TRBV28 and TRBJ2-7, with 13 bases identical to TRBD2. This CDR3 spans 15 amino acids. With 0 bases clipped from V and 4 bases from J, the junction kept 0 bases outside the gene matches. Germline V gives CDR1 MDHEN, CDR2 SYDVKM.

The rearrangement joins TRBV5-1 to TRBJ2-3; a possible D gene is TRBD1 (5 bases). CDR1 is SGHRS, CDR2 YFSETQ, per germline. Trimming shortened V by 4 bases and J by 5 bases, and 14 bases separated the two germline ends. The CDR3 consists of 14 residues. The CDR3 is CASSPGHSQDTQYF. In DNA, the CDR3 is TGCGCCAGCAGCCCCGGACATTCTCAAGATACGCAGTATTTT.

The chain recombines TRBV12-5 with TRBJ2-3, with TRBD1 matching 9 bases. Trimming cost V 6 bases and J 4 bases; bases outside gene matches: 14. CDR1 is LGHNT and CDR2 is FRNRAP in the germline V gene. This CDR3 is 17 amino acids long. The DNA for the CDR3 is TGTGCTAGTGGACCCCCGAGGTCGACAGGGGGTTCAGATACGCAGTATTTT. This translates into CASGPPRSTGGSDTQYF.

This chain connects TRBV7-2 to TRBJ2-1, with 13 bases that match TRBD2. Germline V gene lookup returns CDR1 SGHTA and CDR2 FQGNSA. V gave up 4 bases and J gave up 7 bases; unmatched junction bases: 7. This CDR3 has 16 amino acids. The CDR3 coding sequence is TGTGCCAGCAGCTCCACACTAGCGGGAGGGAGGAATGAGCAGTTCTTC. Amino acids: CASSSTLAGGRNEQFF.

CDR3 DNA: TGTGCCACCAACAGTCGGGGGGTGGGTAATGAAAAACTGTTTTTT. Encoded protein: CATNSRGVGNEKLFF. The J gene is TRBJ1-4, the V gene TRBV15; possibly TRBD1 for D (5 bases). The CDR3 spans 15 residues. Germline V CDR1 and CDR2: LNHNV, YYDKDF (reference sequence). The germline V and J ends were trimmed by 7 bases and 4 bases, with 16 bases remaining between them.

This clone was seen only once. This chain links TRBV6-5 with TRBJ2-1; D not resolved. The germline V and J ends were trimmed by 6 bases and 6 bases, with 9 bases remaining between them. This CDR3 has 12 residues. Germline V lookup: CDR1 MNHEY, CDR2 SVGAGI. CDR3 coding DNA: TGTGCCAGCAGGTTCGGCGGCAATGAGCAGTTCTTC. Translated, it gives CASRFGGNEQFF.

The gene calls are TRBV28 and TRBJ1-5; D is perhaps TRBD1 (5 bases). The CDR3 runs to 14 residues. CDR1 is MDHEN and CDR2 is SYDVKM in the germline V gene. The V and J ends lost 4 bases and 5 bases respectively, with 12 bases between them. CDR3 in amino acids: CASSSAGSYQPQHF. In nucleotides, the CDR3 is TGTGCCAGCAGTTCGGCAGGGTCGTATCAGCCCCAGCATTTT.

This chain connects TRBV19 to TRBJ2-1; 13 bases align to TRBD2. With 3 bases clipped from V and 7 bases from J, the junction kept 6 bases outside the gene matches. Germline CDR1 is LNHDA and CDR2 is SQIVND (reference sequence). The CDR3 has 16 amino acids. CDR3: CASSIRTSGSRNEQFF. DNA of the CDR3: TGTGCCAGTAGTATTCGGACTAGCGGGAGTAGGAATGAGCAGTTCTTC. Filled out from reference TRBV19 and TRBJ2-1, the complete variable domain reads DGGITQSPKYLFRKEGQNVTLSCEQNLNHDAMYWYRQDPGQGLRLIYYSQIVNDFQKGDIAEGYSVSREKKESFPLTVTSAQKNPTAFYLCASSIRTSGSRNEQFFGPGTRLTVL.

This sequence joins TRBV5-6 and TRBJ1-2, with D tentatively TRBD1 (6 bases). Germline V gives CDR1 SGHDT, CDR2 YYEEEE. The V gene lost 4 bases and the J gene lost 10 bases, with 14 bases spanning the gap. The CDR3 loop spans 12 amino acids. The CDR3 DNA reads TGTGCCAGCAGCCTCCGGGACAAGGACTACACCTTC. This sequence encodes CASSLRDKDYTF.